This T cell receptor (beta chain) was observed in a study of Ad26.COV2.S vaccination and SARS-CoV-2 variants. Profiled with immunoSEQ multiplex PCR; TCRdb holds only in-frame clones, not every one. The table lists about 440,000 clones, about nine tenths of them singletons. Unmatched junction bases numbered 3, after V lost 3 bases and J lost 2 bases. The germline gives CDR1 KGHSH, CDR2 LQKENI. The CDR3 is 14 amino acids. Worth noting for this clone: As yet, its antigen is unknown. The identical CDR3 is also encoded by other nucleotide sequences in the sample.

Overall study results and limits: Analyses of TCR breadth and depth may have underestimated total T cell responses.

Sample treatment: roughly 19 received Ad26.COV2.S at low or high dose, single or two shots; about 5 received placebo; per-sample allocation not given. The investigators took samples on day 63 after the first vaccine or placebo injection. V is TRBV18 and J is TRBJ2-7; 8 bases agree with TRBD1. The sequencing here drew on peripheral blood, taken in a trial of Ad26.COV2.S vaccine versus placebo. This TCR came from a person aged 18-65 years who received the Ad26.COV2.S COVID-19 vaccine or a placebo. As DNA, the CDR3 is TGTGCCAGCTCACCGGGGACAGGAGCCTACGAGCAGTACTTC. Its translation: CASSPGTGAYEQYF.